These 25 T cell receptor beta chains share one sample of origin, sequenced in a study of breast tumors, draining lymph nodes, adjacent tissues. The lymph nodes were axillary draining lymph nodes from breast cancer patients. TCRdb independently ran MiXCR on the multiplex PCR reads; one entry per CDR3 protein. This sample has under 250,000 distinct CDR3 sequences; about 34% occur once, and the top ten carry roughly 1.5%. Specimen: axillary lymph node tissue. The receptors stem from a female donor with breast cancer. Some clones in this sample may be carry-over from other donors' samples.

The chain carries TRBV15 and TRBJ2-1, with 8 bases that match TRBD2. CDR1 is LNHNV, CDR2 YYDKDF, per germline (reference sequence). V lost 1 base, J lost 7 bases, and 12 bases stayed unmatched. This CDR3 contains 17 residues. The DNA of the CDR3 is TGTGCCACCAGCAGAGCCCGGGTCGGGAGGGCCAGTAATGAGCAGTTCTTC. This sequence encodes CATSRARVGRASNEQFF.

Comment on this clonotype: It may be a read error: a sequence one base away is much more abundant. The J gene is TRBJ2-1, the V gene TRBV12-3 or TRBV12-4; no clear D gene. The CDR3 is made up of 13 amino acids. V was trimmed by 8 bases and J by 10 bases, leaving 18 bases between them. The CDR3 nucleotides read TGTGCCAGCGCCCCCATCAGACCAGAGGAGCAGTTCTTC. This codes for CASAPIRPEEQFF.

This chain uses TRBV6-5 with TRBJ1-1; the D gene is possibly TRBD1 (5 bases). The V end lost 5 bases, the J end lost 2 bases, and 21 bases lay between the germline ends. Germline CDR1 MNHEY, CDR2 SVGAGI. The CDR3 sequence is 17 residues long. In DNA form, the CDR3 reads TGTGCCAGCAGTCGGGCAGGGCCCGGGAGAGGAAACACTGAAGCTTTCTTT. It yields the protein CASSRAGPGRGNTEAFF.

This clonotype came up many times. V is TRBV7-2 and J is TRBJ1-5, with D uncertain. CDR3 length: 13 residues. Germline CDR1 is SGHTA and CDR2 is FQGNSA. Deletions cut 3 bases from V and 1 base from J, with 4 bases between. The CDR3 here is CASSFASNQPQHF. The CDR3 region has the DNA TGTGCCAGCAGCTTTGCGAGCAATCAGCCCCAGCATTTT. Drawing the rest from reference TRBV7-2 and TRBJ1-5, the complete variable domain is GAGVSQSPSNKVTEKGKDVELRCDPISGHTALYWYRQSLGQGLEFLIYFQGNSAPDKSGLPSDRFSAERTGGSVSTLTIQRTQQEDSAVYLCASSFASNQPQHFGDGTRLSIL.

This clonotype was recorded once. The chain has TRBV7-6 and TRBJ2-5; 12 bases are shared with TRBD1. J lost 5 bases, V lost 1 base, and 8 bases had no gene match. From germline, CDR1 is SGHVS and CDR2 FNYEAQ. The CDR3 loop spans 17 amino acids. CDR3 sequence (DNA): TGTGCCAGCAGCTTAGGCTCCGGGACAGGGGGCAGGGAGACCCAGTACTTC. This translates into CASSLGSGTGGRETQYF.

This clonotype appeared many times. V gene TRBV5-1 combines with J gene TRBJ1-2; 12 bases are shared with TRBD1. Germline V gene lookup returns CDR1 SGHRS and CDR2 YFSETQ. This CDR3 region has 17 residues. V was clipped by 3 bases and J by 8 bases; unmatched bases: 14. CDR3 amino acids: CASSSPLPGQGALGYTF. The CDR3 DNA follows: TGCGCCAGCAGCTCCCCCCTCCCGGGACAGGGGGCTTTGGGCTACACCTTC.

This clonotype was picked up many times. This chain links TRBV10-2 with TRBJ1-6; D ambiguous. The length of the CDR3 is 12 residues. Germline CDR1 and CDR2: WSHSY and SAAADI. The V end lost 7 bases, the J end lost 11 bases, and 12 bases lay between the germline ends. The CDR3 nucleotides read TGCGCCAGCACTAAGTCTGATACACCCCTCCACTTT. Protein product: CASTKSDTPLHF.

This clonotype was counted many times. The rearrangement links TRBV5-5 to TRBJ2-1; either TRBD1 or TRBD2 may supply D (6 bases each). V dropped 0 bases and J dropped 12 bases, with 13 bases sitting between them. The germline V gene has CDR1 SGHKS and CDR2 YYEKEE (reference sequence). The CDR3 loop spans 13 amino acids. The CDR3 sequence is CASSLDGGLGQFF. In nucleotides, the CDR3 is TGTGCCAGCAGCTTGGACGGGGGCTTGGGGCAGTTCTTC.

A word on this clonotype: The junction shows a germline mismatch at one end, possibly a read error. The V gene is TRBV7-2, the J gene TRBJ2-1, with 9 positions matching TRBD2. Germline V lookup: CDR1 SGHTA, CDR2 FQGNSA. This CDR3 has 15 residues. The DNA for the CDR3 is TGTGCCCGCAGCGCCTCGGGACTAGCCAGTAATGAGCAGCTCTTC. Its translation is CARSASGLASNEQLF.

The genes are TRBV7-9 and TRBJ1-1; D ambiguous. V was clipped by 0 bases and J by 8 bases, with 7 bases between them. Germline CDR1 and CDR2: SEHNR and FQNEAQ (reference sequence). There are 12 residues in the CDR3. CDR3 in amino acids: CASSLAREEAFF. The CDR3 DNA is TGTGCCAGCAGCTTAGCGAGAGAGGAAGCTTTCTTT.

In its sample, this clonotype was seen many times. The chain couples TRBV9 to TRBJ2-1; TRBD2 matches at 7 bases. Germline assignment: CDR1 SGDLS and CDR2 YYNGEE. With V trimmed by 0 bases and J by 6 bases, 6 bases remained unmatched. The length of the CDR3 is 15 residues. DNA of the CDR3: TGTGCCAGCAGCGTAGCTAGCGGCTGGGGCAATGAGCAGTTCTTC. Encoded protein: CASSVASGWGNEQFF.

The V and J genes are TRBV5-6 and TRBJ1-2, with unresolved D. CDR1 is SGHDT and CDR2 is YYEEEE in the germline V gene. The CDR3 runs to 14 residues. The germline V and J ends were trimmed by 0 bases and 6 bases, with 12 bases remaining between them. CDR3 nucleotide sequence: TGTGCCAGCAGCTTGGATCGCGGGATCCATGGCTACACCTTC. Translated, it gives CASSLDRGIHGYTF.

This clonotype was picked up many times. This sequence joins TRBV2 and TRBJ1-6; no reliable D call. V was trimmed by 4 bases and J by 8 bases, leaving 12 bases between them. This CDR3 comprises 14 residues. In germline, CDR1 is SNHLY, CDR2 FYNNEI. The CDR3 spells CASSGSATDSPLHF. CDR3 in DNA: TGTGCCAGCAGTGGGTCGGCGACTGATTCACCCCTCCACTTT.

There are many counts of this clonotype. This sequence joins TRBV12-3 or TRBV12-4 and TRBJ1-3; no clear D. V was shortened by 2 bases and J by 1 base, with 9 bases between the two germline ends. The CDR3 runs 15 residues. CDR3: CASSLIISSGNTIYF. In nucleotides, the CDR3 is TGTGCCAGCAGTTTAATTATCTCGTCTGGAAACACCATATATTTT.

This clonotype was detected ten times or more. The rearrangement links TRBV9 to TRBJ2-6; maybe TRBD2 (6 bases). Per the germline V gene, CDR1 is SGDLS and CDR2 is YYNGEE. The V end lost 4 bases, the J end lost 0 bases, and 11 bases lay between the germline ends. The CDR3 extends over 16 amino acids. The CDR3 here is CASSSLGGSGANVLTF. CDR3 bases: TGTGCCAGCAGCTCGCTCGGGGGCTCTGGGGCCAACGTCCTGACTTTC.

The table lists this clonotype with many counts. CDR3 sequence reads: CASSPQQGAGGELFF. CDR3 DNA sequence: TGCGCCAGCAGCCCCCAACAGGGGGCGGGCGGGGAGCTGTTTTTT. V gene TRBV5-1 combines with J gene TRBJ2-2; TRBD1 agrees at 9 bases. The junction had 8 bases not matched to a gene; V was cut back by 4 bases and J by 7 bases. Per the germline V gene, CDR1 is SGHRS and CDR2 is YFSETQ. The CDR3 loop spans 15 amino acids. The entire variable domain, with the rest obtained from reference TRBV5-1 and TRBJ2-2, is as follows: KAGVTQTPRYLIKTRGQQVTLSCSPISGHRSVSWYQQTPGQGLQFLFEYFSETQRNKGNFPGRFSGRQFSNSRSEMNVSTLELGDSALYLCASSPQQGAGGELFFGEGSRLTVL.

This clonotype showed up just a few times. This sequence joins TRBV7-9 and TRBJ1-1; D call uncertain. There are 12 residues in the CDR3. Germline lookup yields CDR1 SEHNR and CDR2 FQNEAQ (reference sequence). V was clipped by 1 base and J by 2 bases, with 2 bases between them. CDR3 sequence (DNA): TGTGCCAGCAGCTTAGAAAACACTGAAGCTTTCTTT. As protein: CASSLENTEAFF.

This clonotype has a count of ten or more. This rearrangement joins TRBV5-1 to TRBJ2-2; D possibly uses TRBD1 or TRBD2 (5 bases each). Trimming took 0 bases from V and 4 from J, leaving 13 bases between them. There are 16 residues in the CDR3. Germline CDR1 and CDR2: SGHRS and YFSETQ. The CDR3 loop reads CASSLESRGGTGELFF. Written as DNA, the CDR3 is TGCGCCAGCAGCTTGGAGTCCCGTGGGGGCACCGGGGAGCTGTTTTTT.

The table lists this clonotype with many counts. This chain joins TRBV6-1 and TRBJ2-2, with 11 bases fitting TRBD1. The germline gives CDR1 MNHNS, CDR2 SASEGT. The trim removed 6 bases at V and 7 bases at J, leaving 7 bases unmatched. CDR3 length: 15 amino acids. This chain's CDR3 is CASSPGQGAIGELFF. The CDR3 DNA is TGTGCCAGCAGCCCAGGACAGGGGGCGATCGGGGAGCTGTTTTTT.

In regard to this clonotype: A read error is possible here, since a much larger clone lies one base away. The chain couples TRBV3-1 to TRBJ2-1; no reliable D call. Germline V gives CDR1 LGHDT, CDR2 YNNKEL (reference sequence). The CDR3 covers 14 residues. DNA for the CDR3: TGTACCAGCAGCCAAGATCGACTCTACAATGAGCAGTTCTTC. As protein: CTSSQDRLYNEQFF.

The chain joins TRBV10-3 to TRBJ2-5; TRBD1 agrees at 7 bases. The CDR3 runs to 18 residues. V shed 5 bases, J shed 5 bases, and the junction held 20 bases outside the gene matches. Germline V gives CDR1 ENHRY, CDR2 SYGVKD. CDR3 nucleotides: TGTGCCATCAGTCTGACAGGGCATGCTAGGACGGATAAGGAGACCCAGTACTTC. It yields the protein CAISLTGHARTDKETQYF.

This clonotype was counted only a few times. Being one base from a much bigger clone, this may be a read error. The chain carries TRBV20-1 and TRBJ1-5; 9 positions match TRBD1. The CDR3 length is 14 residues. The V gene end was trimmed by 3 bases and the J gene end by 9 bases; junction bases not matched to a gene: 9. Germline CDR1 DFQATT, CDR2 SNEGSKA (reference sequence). The CDR3, as DNA: TGCAGTGCTAGCCGGGACAGGGAAGGTCCGCCCCAGCATTTT. It is translated as CSASRDREGPPQHF.

This clonotype has at least ten counts. This chain connects TRBV5-6 to TRBJ1-2; 7 nucleotides agree with TRBD1. V lost 3 bases to trimming and J lost 4 bases; unmatched junction nucleotides: 6. This CDR3 comprises 14 residues. CDR1 and CDR2 from the germline V gene are SGHDT and YYEEEE. Written as DNA, the CDR3 is TGTGCCAGCAGCTCGGGACAGTCTCGCTATGGCTACACCTTC. Translated: CASSSGQSRYGYTF.

The genes are TRBV29-1 and TRBJ1-1; 7 bases agree with TRBD1. Germline CDR1 is SQVTM and CDR2 is ANQGSEA. With 2 bases clipped from V and 1 base from J, the junction kept 10 bases outside the gene matches. The CDR3 has 16 amino acids. Here the CDR3 reads CSVERGQGAANTEAFF. The DNA of the CDR3 is TGCAGCGTTGAAAGGGGGCAGGGCGCGGCGAACACTGAAGCTTTCTTT.

The rearrangement joins TRBV29-1 to TRBJ1-4; 9 nucleotides agree with TRBD1. This CDR3 spans 15 amino acids. J gave up 3 bases and V 3 bases, and 5 bases lay outside the gene matches. Germline assignment: CDR1 SQVTM and CDR2 ANQGSEA. CDR3 residues: CSVDGQGSSNEKLFF. Here the CDR3 DNA reads TGCAGCGTTGATGGACAGGGGTCTTCTAATGAAAAACTGTTTTTT.